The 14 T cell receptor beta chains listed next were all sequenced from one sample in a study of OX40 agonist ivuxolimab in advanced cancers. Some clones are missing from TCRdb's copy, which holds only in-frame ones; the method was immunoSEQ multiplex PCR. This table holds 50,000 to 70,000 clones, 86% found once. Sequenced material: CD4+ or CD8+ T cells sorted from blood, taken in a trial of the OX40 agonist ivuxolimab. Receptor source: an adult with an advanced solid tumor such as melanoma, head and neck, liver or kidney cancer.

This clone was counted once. CDR3 sequence reads: CASSKRLAGEQETQYF. As DNA, the CDR3 is TGTGCCAGCAGCAAGCGACTAGCGGGGGAACAAGAGACCCAGTACTTC. The V call is TRBV11-3, the J call TRBJ2-5; 12 bases agree with TRBD2. CDR3 length: 16 amino acids. V dropped 5 bases and J dropped 2; count of bases not matched to a gene: 6. Germline lookup yields CDR1 SGHNT and CDR2 YENEEA.

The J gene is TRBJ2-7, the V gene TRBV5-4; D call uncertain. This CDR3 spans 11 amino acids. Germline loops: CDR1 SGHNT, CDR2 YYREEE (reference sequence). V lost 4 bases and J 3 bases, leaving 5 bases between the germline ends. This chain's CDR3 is CASSLFYEQYF. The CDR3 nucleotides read TGTGCCAGCAGCCTGTTCTACGAGCAGTACTTC.

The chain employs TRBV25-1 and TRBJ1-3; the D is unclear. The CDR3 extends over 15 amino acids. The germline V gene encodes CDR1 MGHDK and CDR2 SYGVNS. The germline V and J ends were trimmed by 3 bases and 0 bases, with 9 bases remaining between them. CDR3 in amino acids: CASSDTVVSGNTIYF. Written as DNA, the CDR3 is TGTGCCAGCAGTGATACGGTTGTCTCTGGAAACACCATATATTTT.

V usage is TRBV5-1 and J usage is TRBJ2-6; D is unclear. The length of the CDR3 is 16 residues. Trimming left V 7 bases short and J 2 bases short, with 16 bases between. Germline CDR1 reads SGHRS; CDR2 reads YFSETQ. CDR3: CASRRGVQPGANVLTF. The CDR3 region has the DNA TGCGCCAGCCGTCGTGGGGTACAGCCTGGGGCCAACGTCCTGACTTTC.

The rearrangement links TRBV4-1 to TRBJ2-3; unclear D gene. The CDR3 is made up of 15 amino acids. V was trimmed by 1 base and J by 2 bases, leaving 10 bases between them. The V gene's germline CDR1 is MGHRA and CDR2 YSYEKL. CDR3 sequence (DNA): TGCGCCAGCAGCCAAGTAGGCCTTCCCACAGATACGCAGTATTTT. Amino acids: CASSQVGLPTDTQYF.

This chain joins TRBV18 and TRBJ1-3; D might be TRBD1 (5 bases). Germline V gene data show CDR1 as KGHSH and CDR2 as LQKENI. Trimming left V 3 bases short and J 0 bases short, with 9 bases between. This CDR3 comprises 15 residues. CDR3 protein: CASSPLGVSGNTIYF. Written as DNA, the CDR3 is TGTGCCAGCTCACCTCTGGGGGTCTCTGGAAACACCATATATTTT.

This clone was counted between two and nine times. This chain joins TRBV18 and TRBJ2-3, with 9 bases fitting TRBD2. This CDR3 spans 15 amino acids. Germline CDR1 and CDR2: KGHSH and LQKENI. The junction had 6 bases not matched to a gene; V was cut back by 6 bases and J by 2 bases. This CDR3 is CASSPGLAYTDTQYF. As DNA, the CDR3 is TGTGCCAGCTCCCCCGGACTAGCGTACACAGATACGCAGTATTTT.

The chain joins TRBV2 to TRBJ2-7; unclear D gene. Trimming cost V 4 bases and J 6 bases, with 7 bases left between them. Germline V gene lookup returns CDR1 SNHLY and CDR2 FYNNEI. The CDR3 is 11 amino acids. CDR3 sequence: CASSVQVEQYF. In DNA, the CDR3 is TGTGCCAGCAGTGTGCAGGTCGAGCAGTACTTC.

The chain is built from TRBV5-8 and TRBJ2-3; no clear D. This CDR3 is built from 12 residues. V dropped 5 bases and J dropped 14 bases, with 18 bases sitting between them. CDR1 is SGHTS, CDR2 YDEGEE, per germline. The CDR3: CASSSDRTLRYF. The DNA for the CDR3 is TGTGCCAGCAGTTCGGACCGTACCCTCCGGTATTTT.

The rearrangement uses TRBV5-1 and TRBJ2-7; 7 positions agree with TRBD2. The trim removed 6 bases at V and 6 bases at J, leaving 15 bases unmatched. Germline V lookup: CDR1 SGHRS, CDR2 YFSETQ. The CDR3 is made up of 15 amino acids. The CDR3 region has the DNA TGCGCCAGCAAGTCTAGCGGAGACCCCTGGAGCGAGCAGTACTTC. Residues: CASKSSGDPWSEQYF. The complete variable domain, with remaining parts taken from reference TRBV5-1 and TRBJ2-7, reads KAGVTQTPRYLIKTRGQQVTLSCSPISGHRSVSWYQQTPGQGLQFLFEYFSETQRNKGNFPGRFSGRQFSNSRSEMNVSTLELGDSALYLCASKSSGDPWSEQYFGPGTRLTVT.

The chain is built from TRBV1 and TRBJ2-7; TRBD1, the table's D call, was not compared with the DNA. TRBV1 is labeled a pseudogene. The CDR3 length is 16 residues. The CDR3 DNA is TGCACCAGCAGCTTTCCCCTGGGGGCGCTCCCCTACGAGCAGTACTTC. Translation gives CTSSFPLGALPYEQYF.

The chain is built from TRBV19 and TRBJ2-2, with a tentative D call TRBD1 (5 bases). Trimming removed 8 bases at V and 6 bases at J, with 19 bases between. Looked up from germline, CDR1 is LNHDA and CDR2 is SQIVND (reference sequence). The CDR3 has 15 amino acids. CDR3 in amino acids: CASYPQGSWSGELFF. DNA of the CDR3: TGTGCCAGTTACCCGCAGGGCTCCTGGTCCGGGGAGCTGTTTTTT. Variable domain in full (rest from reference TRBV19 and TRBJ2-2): DGGITQSPKYLFRKEGQNVTLSCEQNLNHDAMYWYRQDPGQGLRLIYYSQIVNDFQKGDIAEGYSVSREKKESFPLTVTSAQKNPTAFYLCASYPQGSWSGELFFGEGSRLTVL.

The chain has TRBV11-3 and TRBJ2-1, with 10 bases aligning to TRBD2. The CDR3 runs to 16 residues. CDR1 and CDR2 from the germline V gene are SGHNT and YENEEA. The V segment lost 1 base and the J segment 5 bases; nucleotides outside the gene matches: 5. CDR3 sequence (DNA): TGTGCCAGCAGCTTAGGACTAGCGGGCCTAAACAATGAGCAGTTCTTC. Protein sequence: CASSLGLAGLNNEQFF. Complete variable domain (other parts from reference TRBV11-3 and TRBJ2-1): EAGVVQSPRYKIIEKKQPVAFWCNPISGHNTLYWYLQNLGQGPELLIRYENEEAVDDSQLPKDRFSAERLKGVDSTLKIQPAELGDSAVYLCASSLGLAGLNNEQFFGPGTRLTVL.

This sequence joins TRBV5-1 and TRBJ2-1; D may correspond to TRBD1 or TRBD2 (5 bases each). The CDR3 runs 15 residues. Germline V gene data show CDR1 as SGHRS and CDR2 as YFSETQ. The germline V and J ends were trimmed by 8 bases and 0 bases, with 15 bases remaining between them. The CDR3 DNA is TGCGCCAGTTCACCGGGACCCGGCTCCTACAATGAGCAGTTCTTC. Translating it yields CASSPGPGSYNEQFF.